This TCR beta chain was recovered during a study of control samples from healthy donors and cancer patients. Method: immunoSEQ multiplex PCR; TCRdb's copy keeps in-frame clones and lacks some. The data contain roughly 100,000 clones, 75% to 90% of them singletons. Germline V CDR1 and CDR2: SGHTA, FQGNSA. Trimming cost V 4 bases and J 0 bases, with 10 bases left between them. This CDR3 is 15 amino acids long. J is TRBJ1-3 and V is TRBV7-2; D call uncertain. Sequenced input: PBMCs. The clonotype comes from a man in his sixties with lung cancer. CDR3 DNA sequence: TGTGCCAGCAGCTGGACTCCCGACTCTGGAAACACCATATATTTT. Translated, it gives CASSWTPDSGNTIYF.